Sequencing of this T cell receptor (beta chain) was carried out in a study of radiotherapy plus CTLA-4 blockade in lung cancer. Overall study context: Objective responses were seen in around 19% of patients, disease control in 31%. Findings of the study overall: TCR clones from tumors expanded in blood after radiotherapy plus ipilimumab. With interferon-beta, early dynamics of blood T cell clones were reported to best predict response.

Assay used: immunoSEQ multiplex PCR; TCRdb lists only in-frame clones, some missing. The sample yields 45,000 to 55,000 clones, 86% seen once. Those patients who had chemo-refractory metastatic non-small-cell lung cancer were given focal radiation along with CTLA-4 blockade through ipilimumab. This CDR3 has 16 residues. V was cut by 1 base and J by 7 bases, with 14 bases left in between. The germline CDR1 and CDR2 sequences are MGHRA and YSYEKL. To note about this clone: Its antigen is not identified.

Sequencing was performed on peripheral blood, taken from a patient treated with radiotherapy plus ipilimumab. The sequence came from a human donor with non-small cell lung cancer that progressed on radiotherapy plus ipilimumab. Some clones in this sample may be carry-over from other donors' samples. The genes are TRBV4-1 and TRBJ1-6, with D tentatively TRBD1 (6 bases). The CDR3 bases are TGCGCCAGCAGCCAAGTGACAGGATCTTTGAATTCACCCCTCCACTTT. Amino acids: CASSQVTGSLNSPLHF.